This TCR beta chain was recovered during a study of cytomegalovirus exposure and HLA in healthy donors. Study-level results: Some public TCRs appeared in many individuals, while most sequences were rare. The authors enumerated 150 to 200 TCR beta chains as linked to cytomegalovirus. First-cohort TCR clusters were later found to tend to co-occur in the roughly 130 validation repertoires. Three of the chains that were CMV-associated were confirmed in vitro to be specific for CMV antigens.

The V end lost 2 bases, the J end lost 5 bases, and 12 bases lay between the germline ends. This CDR3 region has 14 residues. Germline V lookup: CDR1 MNHEY, CDR2 SMNVEV (reference sequence). Produced via immunoSEQ multiplex PCR; TCRdb's table is partial and in-frame only. This sample has about 250,000 clones, with roughly 87% found just once. Comments on this clone: The antigen is undetermined.

This clonotype was obtained from a man aged 18 to 30 in good health and CMV-seropositive. The sample comprised PBMCs. The chain links TRBV27 to TRBJ2-5, with D unclear. DNA of the CDR3: TGTGCCAGCAGTTTAGGGTCCTCATGGGAGACCCAGTACTTC. Amino acid sequence: CASSLGSSWETQYF.